This T cell receptor (beta chain) originates from a study of blood T cell repertoires in COVID-19. Looking at the study overall: COVID-19 samples from acute and convalescent phases originated in the United States, Italy and Spain.

V was cut by 3 bases and J by 1 base, with 4 bases left in between. This CDR3 contains 13 residues. Study processing details: Nucleated cell counts were estimated from reference gene primer amplification. Clones were sequenced by immunoSEQ multiplex PCR, and TCRdb holds only the in-frame ones, with some missing. From that table come the V and J calls and clone size; the DNA was used to work out D and trimming. The sample has about 400,000 clones; 75% to 90% are singletons. The sequencing sample was made of peripheral blood. The chain has TRBV12-3 or TRBV12-4 and TRBJ1-3; D remains ambiguous. This TCR was recovered from a woman aged 55-70 years with COVID-19, enrolled during active disease. CDR3 residues: CASSLRSGNTIYF. The CDR3 DNA reads TGTGCCAGCAGTTTGAGATCTGGAAACACCATATATTTT.